A single sample gave rise to the 20 T cell receptor beta chains below, sequenced in a study of T cells after yellow fever vaccination. TCRdb re-derived calls from the 5' RACE reads in MiXCR, one entry per CDR3 protein. The sample lists about 340,000 distinct CDR3 sequences; 8.7% were seen once. This material consisted of PBMCs, taken on the day of the first yellow fever vaccination. The receptor source for this set is a man aged 18-30 years who received the YFV17D yellow fever vaccine.

Comments on this clonotype: This clone may be a read error of a much larger clone one base away. This sequence joins TRBV18 and TRBJ2-2; 9 bases map to TRBD1. From germline, CDR1 is KGHSH and CDR2 LQKENI. The CDR3 contains 17 residues. The CDR3 region has the DNA TGTGTCAGCTCACCACCCGGACAGGGGACGAACACCGGGGAGCTGTTTTTT. It yields the protein CVSSPPGQGTNTGELFF.

This clonotype was recorded a few times. This chain links TRBV27 with TRBJ2-7; 10 bases map to TRBD1. This CDR3 is built from 15 residues. Germline trimming cut 4 bases from V and 2 bases from J; bases unmatched to any gene: 5. The germline V gene encodes CDR1 MNHEY and CDR2 SMNVEV (reference sequence). CDR3: CASSSGDRGPYEQYF. The CDR3 nucleotides are TGTGCCAGCAGTTCTGGGGACAGGGGACCCTACGAGCAGTACTTC.

The chain combines TRBV24-1 with TRBJ2-7; D is undetermined. The V end was cut by 12 bases, the J end by 6 bases, with 8 bases between. The CDR3 runs 9 residues. Germline V gene lookup returns CDR1 KGHDR and CDR2 SFDVKD. The CDR3 coding sequence is TGTGCCTCTCTACCCGAGCAGTACTTC. Protein sequence: CASLPEQYF.

This clonotype was detected only a few times. The chain uses TRBV11-2 and TRBJ2-1; 11 bases line up with TRBD2. Germline CDR1 is SGHAT and CDR2 is FQNNGV. The CDR3 is made up of 16 amino acids. V shed 6 bases and J 3 bases; nucleotides not matched to a gene: 7. The CDR3, as DNA: TGTGCCAGCAGAACCCTAGCGGGGGGCTACTACAATGAGCAGTTCTTC. This translates into CASRTLAGGYYNEQFF.

This clonotype was picked up a small number of times. V gene TRBV12-3 or TRBV12-4 combines with J gene TRBJ2-5; D is possibly TRBD1 (6 bases). This CDR3 has 14 amino acids. Trimming pared 7 bases from V and 5 bases from J, leaving 17 bases between. This CDR3 is CASNDRTGSETQYF. The CDR3 DNA sequence: TGTGCCAGCAACGACCGAACAGGGTCGGAGACCCAGTACTTC.

This clonotype has only a few counts. V usage is TRBV4-1 and J usage is TRBJ2-7, with 8 nucleotides matching TRBD1. Per the germline V gene, CDR1 is MGHRA and CDR2 is YSYEKL. The CDR3 consists of 18 residues. The V and J ends lost 4 bases and 5 bases, in that order; junction bases with no gene match: 19. This chain's CDR3 is CASSPIIPPQGARDEQYF. CDR3 DNA sequence: TGCGCCAGCAGCCCTATAATACCACCCCAGGGGGCGCGGGACGAGCAGTACTTC.

This chain joins TRBV10-1 and TRBJ2-7, with 8 bases identical to TRBD1. Germline CDR1 and CDR2: WNHNN and SYGVQD (reference sequence). J gave up 2 bases and V 6 bases, and 9 bases lay outside the gene matches. The CDR3 covers 15 residues. The CDR3 spells CASSDAGTGAYEQYF. The CDR3 nucleotides are TGCGCCAGCAGCGACGCAGGGACAGGAGCCTACGAGCAGTACTTC.

This clonotype turned up a few times. The chain links TRBV4-3 to TRBJ1-1; 9 bases line up with TRBD1. This CDR3 spans 17 amino acids. The V and J ends lost 1 base and 5 bases, in that order; junction bases with no gene match: 11. Germline V gene sequence: CDR1 LGHNA, CDR2 YSLEER. CDR3 in amino acids: CASSQVAVGQGGTEAFF. The CDR3 coding sequence is TGCGCCAGCAGCCAAGTGGCCGTGGGACAGGGAGGAACTGAAGCTTTCTTT.

This clonotype came up a few times. The chain couples TRBV11-1 to TRBJ1-5; D may be TRBD1 (5 bases). This CDR3 contains 15 residues. From germline, CDR1 is SGHAT and CDR2 FQDESV (reference sequence). V lost 1 base, J lost 7 bases, and 14 bases lay in between. CDR3 sequence: CASSLEGAPGQPQHF. CDR3 DNA: TGTGCCAGCAGCTTAGAAGGGGCCCCTGGGCAGCCCCAGCATTTT.

In its sample, this clonotype was seen a few times. V usage is TRBV24-1 and J usage is TRBJ2-1; D is uncertain. Per the germline V gene, CDR1 is KGHDR and CDR2 is SFDVKD. V was trimmed by 1 base and J by 6 bases, leaving 15 bases between them. This CDR3 region has 16 residues. CDR3 amino acids: CATSDFPGIRVNEQFF. CDR3 DNA: TGTGCCACCAGTGATTTCCCTGGGATTAGGGTCAATGAGCAGTTCTTC.

Only a few counts were recorded for this clonotype. This CDR3 reads CAIGGHMPGELFF. CDR3 DNA: TGTGCCATAGGAGGACATATGCCCGGGGAGCTGTTTTTT. The rearrangement links TRBV28 to TRBJ2-2, with D perhaps TRBD1 or TRBD2 (5 bases each). This CDR3 has 13 amino acids. CDR1 and CDR2 from the germline V gene are MDHEN and SYDVKM. V shed 10 bases and J shed 6 bases, with 15 bases lying between them. Together with reference TRBV28 and TRBJ2-2, the CDR3 gives the full variable domain: DVKVTQSSRYLVKRTGEKVFLECVQDMDHENMFWYRQDPGLGLRLIYFSYDVKMKEKGDIPEGYSVSREKKERFSLILESASTNQTSMYLCAIGGHMPGELFFGEGSRLTVL.

The chain carries TRBV6-2 or TRBV6-3 and TRBJ2-3; 7 nucleotides agree with TRBD2. Germline V lookup: CDR1 MNHEY, CDR2 SVGEGT. V shed 8 bases, J shed 2 bases, and the junction held 4 bases outside the gene matches. This CDR3 spans 13 amino acids. The CDR3 protein is CASGGGITDTQYF. CDR3 coding DNA: TGTGCCAGCGGGGGGGGAATCACAGATACGCAGTATTTT.

This clonotype has only a few counts. The V gene is TRBV11-2, the J gene TRBJ2-2; D is unresolved. V gave up 5 bases and J gave up 4 bases, with 11 bases separating them. The CDR3 extends over 14 amino acids. CDR1 and CDR2 (germline): SGHAT, FQNNGV. CDR3 sequence reads: CASSRTTVTGELFF. The CDR3 DNA reads TGTGCCAGCAGCCGTACCACCGTCACCGGGGAGCTGTTTTTT.

J is TRBJ2-5 and V is TRBV25-1, with D hard to call. With 3 bases removed from V and 4 bases from J, the gap between germline ends came to 9 bases. Germline-derived CDR1 and CDR2 are MGHDK and SYGVNS. CDR3 size: 13 residues. CDR3 nucleotides: TGTGCCAGCAGTGATGAGGACGGAGAGACCCAGTACTTC. Protein product: CASSDEDGETQYF.

This chain uses TRBV28 with TRBJ2-5, with TRBD2 as a possible D gene (6 bases). The CDR3 length is 17 residues. The germline CDR1 and CDR2 sequences are MDHEN and SYDVKM. The ends were cut back, 7 bases at V and 1 base at J, with 22 bases in the middle. This CDR3 is CASITRGTDSAQETQYF. The CDR3 DNA reads TGTGCCAGCATCACACGGGGGACGGATAGTGCCCAAGAGACCCAGTACTTC. The complete variable domain, with remaining parts taken from reference TRBV28 and TRBJ2-5, reads DVKVTQSSRYLVKRTGEKVFLECVQDMDHENMFWYRQDPGLGLRLIYFSYDVKMKEKGDIPEGYSVSREKKERFSLILESASTNQTSMYLCASITRGTDSAQETQYFGPGTRLLVL.

Only a few counts were recorded for this clonotype. The chain has TRBV7-2 and TRBJ2-5; perhaps TRBD2 as D (6 bases). The CDR3 length is 16 residues. Trimming removed 1 base from V and 1 base from J, with 13 bases in between. Germline V gene data show CDR1 as SGHTA and CDR2 as FQGNSA. CDR3 nucleotides: TGTGCCAGCAGCTTAGGAGTTAGCGGTCCCCAAGAGACCCAGTACTTC. Translating gives CASSLGVSGPQETQYF.

The V and J genes are TRBV24-1 and TRBJ2-1; D unclear. This CDR3 has 12 residues. The germline gives CDR1 KGHDR, CDR2 SFDVKD. V shed 1 base and J shed 7 bases, with 4 bases lying between them. The CDR3, as DNA: TGTGCCACCAGTGATTTCCGAAATGAGCAGTTCTTC. The encoded protein is CATSDFRNEQFF.

This clonotype occurred a few times. This chain connects TRBV20-1 to TRBJ1-6, with D perhaps matching TRBD1 (5 bases). The CDR3 is 15 amino acids. The ends were cut back, 0 bases at V and 6 bases at J, with 12 bases in the middle. CDR1 and CDR2 from the germline V gene are DFQATT and SNEGSKA (reference sequence). The CDR3 protein is CSARDLGPSNSPLHF. The CDR3 bases are TGCAGTGCTAGAGATTTGGGGCCGTCTAATTCACCCCTCCACTTT.

This clonotype was observed at least ten times. The chain recombines TRBV12-3 or TRBV12-4 with TRBJ2-1, with 9 bases that match TRBD2. V dropped 5 bases and J dropped 2; count of bases not matched to a gene: 4. The CDR3 is made up of 15 amino acids. The CDR3 DNA follows: TGTGCCAGCAGTAGGCGGGGGGGACCCTACAATGAGCAGTTCTTC. It is translated as CASSRRGGPYNEQFF.

Many counts were recorded for this clonotype. The chain is built from TRBV5-1 and TRBJ2-3, with D perhaps TRBD2 (6 bases). Trimming removed 4 bases from V and 5 bases from J, with 17 bases in between. There are 15 residues in the CDR3. Germline-derived CDR1 and CDR2 are SGHRS and YFSETQ. The CDR3 region is CASSPYSGGIDTQYF. The CDR3 coding sequence is TGCGCCAGCAGCCCTTACAGCGGAGGGATAGATACGCAGTATTTT.